This TCR beta chain comes out of a study of T cell responses to AZD1222 COVID-19 vaccine. Study results and limitations: The peak T cell response came first, and repertoires were sampled only after it. Just a handful of people given AZD1222 tested seropositive at baseline. Donors were largely white British and mainly female; clonal diversity was possibly underestimated.

Assay used: immunoSEQ multiplex PCR; TCRdb lists only in-frame clones, some missing. The sample records about 88,000 clones, 75% to 90% being singletons. The CDR3 loop spans 14 amino acids. In germline, CDR1 is SGHTS, CDR2 YDEGEE. The J segment lost 11 bases and the V segment lost 1 base, leaving 7 bases of the junction unmatched. Points on this clone: Its antigen is undetermined.

The source is an adult in good health. The chain links TRBV5-8 to TRBJ2-1, with TRBD2 matching over 9 bases. The sample in question was peripheral blood, obtained on day 0 of AZD1222 vaccination. The DNA for the CDR3 is TGTGCCAGCAGCTTGTTTGCGGGGGGGCCTCAGCAGTTCTTC. This sequence encodes CASSLFAGGPQQFF.